These 30 T cell receptor beta chains originate from one sample sequenced in a study of tumor and adjacent non-tumor tissue in lung cancer. This sample's RNA came from whole unsorted tissue. Distant lung tissue was collected more than 3 cm away from the tumor edge. Three rounds of nested PCR, following a modified ARM-PCR protocol, produced the TCRbeta library. Each CDR3 protein gets one entry after TCRdb re-called the multiplex PCR reads with MiXCR. Here the sample spans 94,000 or so distinct CDR3 sequences, around 76% being singletons. Sequenced sample: distant non-tumor lung tissue. The receptor set was obtained from a woman aged 50 to 60 with non-small cell lung cancer.

V usage is TRBV24-1 and J usage is TRBJ2-1, with TRBD2 matching over 9 bases. V trimming: 7 bases; J trimming: 14 bases; junction bases outside the gene matches: 11. This CDR3 spans 13 amino acids. The V gene's germline CDR1 is KGHDR and CDR2 SFDVKD. This CDR3 reads CATRLAGNNGKFF. Here the CDR3 DNA reads TGTGCCACCAGGCTAGCGGGAAACAATGGGAAGTTCTTC.

This clonotype was seen ten or more times. The chain couples TRBV4-1 to TRBJ2-1, with D possibly matching TRBD1 (6 bases). The CDR3 extends over 15 amino acids. V was pared by 7 bases and J by 5 bases, with 18 bases between. Germline loops: CDR1 MGHRA, CDR2 YSYEKL. This CDR3 reads CASKPLGGADNEQFF. The CDR3 DNA is TGCGCCAGCAAACCCCTAGGGGGAGCCGACAATGAGCAGTTCTTC.

This CDR3 reads CAGMPIAGTDNEQFF. In DNA, the CDR3 is TGTGCCGGCATGCCAATAGCGGGGACGGACAATGAGCAGTTCTTC. This chain joins TRBV12-3 or TRBV12-4 and TRBJ2-1; 8 nucleotides match TRBD2. The CDR3 has 15 residues. J gave up 5 bases and V 11 bases, and 14 bases lay outside the gene matches.

The rearrangement joins TRBV19 to TRBJ2-1; 11 bases are a match to TRBD2. Unmatched junction bases numbered 2, after V lost 3 bases and J lost 10 bases. Per germline, CDR1 LNHDA and CDR2 SQIVND (reference sequence). The CDR3 length is 13 residues. CDR3 residues: CASSMGLAEEQFF. CDR3 bases: TGTGCCAGTAGTATGGGACTAGCGGAGGAGCAGTTCTTC. The full variable domain, its missing parts supplied by reference TRBV19 and TRBJ2-1, is DGGITQSPKYLFRKEGQNVTLSCEQNLNHDAMYWYRQDPGQGLRLIYYSQIVNDFQKGDIAEGYSVSREKKESFPLTVTSAQKNPTAFYLCASSMGLAEEQFFGPGTRLTVL.

Details on this clonotype: Since a much larger clone is just one base distant, this may be a read error. The genes are TRBV9 and TRBJ2-3; 11 nucleotides agree with TRBD2. CDR1 and CDR2 from the germline V gene are SGDLS and YYNGEE. This CDR3 has 20 amino acids. Here the CDR3 DNA reads TGTGCCAGCACCGTAGCTCTCCGTATAGCGGGAGGGTTAGCCACAGATACGCAGTATTTT. Translation: CASTVALRIAGGLATDTQYF.

Worth noting for this clonotype: A much larger clone sits a single nucleotide away, making a read error possible. The J gene is TRBJ2-7, the V gene TRBV30, with 11 bases fitting TRBD2. Germline assignment: CDR1 GTSNPN and CDR2 SVGIG (reference sequence). This CDR3 comprises 12 residues. The CDR3 DNA sequence: TGTACCTGGGGACTAGCGGCCTACGAGCAGTACTTC. Its protein product is CTWGLAAYEQYF. Full variable domain (outside the CDR3, taken from reference TRBV30 and TRBJ2-7): SQTIHQWPATLVQPVGSPLSLECTVEGTSNPNLYWYRQAAGRGLQLLFYSVGIGQISSEVPQNLSASRPQDRQFILSSKKLLLSDSGFYLCTWGLAAYEQYFGPGTRLTVT.

Comments on this clonotype: At one boundary the junction diverges from the germline segment, which might be a read error. J is TRBJ1-3 and V is TRBV6-5; D not certain. The CDR3 spans 14 residues. Germline-derived CDR1 and CDR2 are MNHEY and SVGAGI. Here the CDR3 reads CASSLHIAGNTICF. The CDR3 DNA follows: TGTGCCAGCAGCCTCCATATAGCTGGAAACACCATATGTTTT.

This chain connects TRBV4-1 to TRBJ2-7; D gene uncertain. CDR1 is MGHRA and CDR2 is YSYEKL in the germline V gene. Trimming removed 7 bases at V and 0 bases at J, with 16 bases between. The CDR3 runs to 15 residues. This chain's CDR3 is CASNHRQSTSYEQYF. CDR3 DNA: TGCGCCAGCAATCATAGACAATCGACCTCCTACGAGCAGTACTTC.

Turning to this clonotype: This could be a read error, since a much larger clone is one nucleotide away. The J gene is TRBJ2-3, the V gene TRBV5-1, with 11 bases lining up with TRBD2. The CDR3 is made up of 17 amino acids. The germline V gene encodes CDR1 SGHRS and CDR2 YFSETQ. The V gene end was trimmed by 4 bases and the J gene end by 2 bases; junction bases not matched to a gene: 9. The CDR3: CASSPETSGDFTDTQYF. Written as DNA, the CDR3 is TGCGCCAGCAGCCCCGAGACTAGCGGGGATTTCACAGATACGCAGTATTTT.

This clonotype was seen only once. The V gene is TRBV27, the J gene TRBJ1-2; no definite D call. Germline CDR1 MNHEY, CDR2 SMNVEV (reference sequence). Trimming removed 3 bases at V and 7 bases at J, with 18 bases between. The CDR3 is made up of 15 amino acids. CDR3 sequence: CASSFGAERGFGYTF. The CDR3 DNA sequence: TGTGCCAGCAGTTTTGGTGCAGAGCGCGGCTTTGGCTACACCTTC.

This clonotype was recorded a few times. This could be a read error, since a much larger clone is one nucleotide away. CDR3 DNA: TGCAGTGCTAGGCCCCCCGGGACAGGAGTCTACGAGCAGTACTTC. It yields the protein CSARPPGTGVYEQYF. The chain combines TRBV20-1 with TRBJ2-7; 8 bases align to TRBD1. This CDR3 has 15 residues. CDR1 DFQATT and CDR2 SNEGSKA come from the germline V gene (reference sequence). Unmatched junction bases numbered 10, after V lost 3 bases and J lost 3 bases.

On this clonotype: A read error may account for a junction end that differs from germline. The rearrangement joins TRBV20-1 to TRBJ1-1, with 8 positions matching TRBD1. This CDR3 is 12 amino acids long. Germline V gene sequence: CDR1 DFQATT, CDR2 SNEGSKA (reference sequence). The CDR3 DNA is TGCGGTGCGGAGACAGGGGACACTGAAGCTTTCTTT. Translation: CGAETGDTEAFF.

The J gene is TRBJ1-1, the V gene TRBV19, with TRBD1 matching 8 bases. V lost 6 bases, J lost 0 bases, and 6 bases stayed unmatched. The CDR3 totals 15 residues. Germline V lookup: CDR1 LNHDA, CDR2 SQIVND (reference sequence). CDR3 loop: CASSVGQVMNTEAFF. The CDR3 DNA sequence: TGTGCCAGTAGCGTGGGACAGGTCATGAACACTGAAGCTTTCTTT.

As for this clonotype: One end of the junction varies from germline; a read error may be responsible. The chain is built from TRBV29-1 and TRBJ2-2; 8 nucleotides agree with TRBD1. The V gene's germline CDR1 is SQVTM and CDR2 ANQGSEA. This CDR3 is 14 amino acids long. The CDR3 region has the DNA TGCAACGTGCAAGGACAGGGTGTCACCGGGGGGCTGTTTTTT. This codes for CNVQGQGVTGGLFF.

Remarks on this clonotype: A much larger clone lies one base from this, so it may be a read error. This chain joins TRBV6-1 and TRBJ2-1, with a tentative D call TRBD2 (6 bases). CDR3 length: 12 residues. V was cut by 3 bases and J by 12 bases, with 12 bases left in between. CDR1 MNHNS and CDR2 SASEGT come from the germline V gene. CDR3: CASSDLRTMQFF. CDR3 in DNA: TGTGCCAGCAGTGATCTTAGGACTATGCAGTTCTTC.

In regard to this clonotype: At one end the junction does not follow the germline gene, possibly because of a read error. The rearrangement uses TRBV4-1 and TRBJ1-2, with 8 bases identical to TRBD1. From germline, CDR1 is MGHRA and CDR2 YSYEKL. This CDR3 contains 14 residues. The CDR3 DNA reads TGCACCAGCAGTCAGGACCGGGACAGGTGGGGCTACACCTTC. Translating it yields CTSSQDRDRWGYTF.

In the case of this clonotype: The missing conserved phenylalanine or tryptophan at the end of this CDR3 makes a read error likely. The chain joins TRBV11-2 to TRBJ2-7, with D maybe TRBD1 (5 bases). The DNA end favors TRBJ2-1, so the J call may be wrong. The CDR3 contains 14 residues. Germline V gives CDR1 SGHAT, CDR2 FQNNGV. CDR3 loop: CASSLESGPGEQFI. In DNA, the CDR3 is TGTGCCAGCAGCTTAGAGTCAGGGCCGGGCGAGCAGTTCATC.

This clonotype appeared once. At one of its ends the junction is not consistent with the germline gene, which may arise from a read error. The V gene is TRBV6-5, the J gene TRBJ2-5; D gene uncertain. The germline CDR1 and CDR2 sequences are MNHEY and SVGAGI. The length of the CDR3 is 13 residues. The chain's CDR3 is CVSSPRSLGSLYF. For the CDR3, the DNA is TGTGTCAGCAGCCCCCGGTCTTTAGGTTCCCTGTACTTC.

Worth noting for this clonotype: The germline gene is not matched at one end of the junction; a read error may be the cause. This chain connects TRBV28 to TRBJ2-2; D may match TRBD1 or TRBD2 (5 bases each). Germline CDR1 is MDHEN and CDR2 is SYDVKM. This CDR3 has 22 amino acids. Here the CDR3 DNA reads TGTGCCAGCAGCGCTACCTTCCCCGTTACCTTAACCGGGACCGAGAACACCGGGGAGCTGTTTTTC. Translating gives CASSATFPVTLTGTENTGELFF.

Turning to this clonotype: A junction end diverges from the germline sequence, so it may reflect a read error. The CDR3 sequence is CASQLPGPDTLYF. The CDR3, as DNA: TGCGCCAGCCAACTGCCCGGTCCAGATACGCTGTATTTT. This rearrangement joins TRBV5-1 to TRBJ2-3; no firm D call. The length of the CDR3 is 13 residues. The germline gives CDR1 SGHRS, CDR2 YFSETQ.

This clonotype appeared many times. This chain uses TRBV6-2 or TRBV6-3 with TRBJ2-1; D gene unclear. Deletions cut 2 bases from V and 0 bases from J, with 2 bases between. This CDR3 contains 13 residues. CDR1 MNHEY and CDR2 SVGEGT come from the germline V gene. The CDR3 nucleotides read TGTGCCAGCAGTTACCTCTCCTACAATGAGCAGTTCTTC. Translation: CASSYLSYNEQFF.

Turning to this clonotype: Sequence at one end of the junction differs from germline and may be a read error. This chain uses TRBV11-1 with TRBJ1-1; possibly TRBD1 for D (6 bases). This CDR3 has 13 residues. Germline CDR1 reads SGHAT; CDR2 reads FQDESV (reference sequence). CDR3 sequence reads: CTSSLDSNTEAFF. Here the CDR3 DNA reads TGTACCAGCAGCTTGGACAGTAACACAGAAGCTTTCTTT.

Of note for this clonotype: This may stem from a read error, because a much larger clone lies one nucleotide away. This chain joins TRBV25-1 and TRBJ1-1; no reliable D call. The CDR3 covers 12 residues. Germline V gene lookup returns CDR1 MGHDK and CDR2 SYGVNS. The ends were cut back, 7 bases at V and 8 bases at J, with 14 bases in the middle. CDR3: CASIGSVTEAFF. The CDR3 nucleotides read TGTGCCAGCATCGGGTCTGTGACAGAAGCTTTCTTT.

The V call is TRBV29-1, the J call TRBJ1-4, with D possibly TRBD1 on 5 matching bases. Germline CDR1 and CDR2: SQVTM and ANQGSEA. Between the trimmed V and J ends, which lost 6 bases and 14 bases, there was a span of 28 bases. This CDR3 region has 15 residues. The DNA of the CDR3 is TGCAGCGTCAGACCCGAAACAGGTCTCAATGAAAGGCTGTTTTTT. This translates into CSVRPETGLNERLFF.

A word on this clonotype: At one of its ends the junction is not consistent with the germline gene, which may arise from a read error. V and J are TRBV6-6 and TRBJ1-5, with D possibly TRBD1 on 5 matching bases. Germline V gene lookup returns CDR1 MNHNY and CDR2 SVGAGI (reference sequence). The CDR3 runs to 15 residues. CDR3 sequence: CAITPPGRINQAQHF. CDR3 DNA: TGTGCCATCACCCCACCGGGACGGATAAATCAGGCCCAGCATTTT.

This clonotype is a singleton in its sample. A read error may be the cause here, since a much bigger clone is one base away. The chain joins TRBV28 to TRBJ1-2, with D unresolved. CDR1 and CDR2 from the germline V gene are MDHEN and SYDVKM. The CDR3 is made up of 14 amino acids. CDR3 bases: TGTTCCAGCAGTTCAGGTCTAGTAGGGTATGGCTACACCTTC. Protein sequence: CSSSSGLVGYGYTF.

About this clonotype: Without the conserved terminal phenylalanine or tryptophan, this CDR3 likely stems from a read error. DNA of the CDR3: TGTGCCAGCAGCATAGGGTCGGAGGATGCGCAGTATTTA. It specifies CASSIGSEDAQYL. The genes are TRBV11-2 and TRBJ2-3, with D possibly matching TRBD2 (5 bases). V lost 5 bases to trimming and J lost 10 bases, with 16 bases between them. Germline V gene lookup returns CDR1 SGHAT and CDR2 FQNNGV. This CDR3 has 13 residues.

This clonotype was seen at least ten times. The chain joins TRBV5-1 to TRBJ1-4, with unresolved D. V was cut by 0 bases and J by 7 bases, with 13 bases left in between. The V gene's germline CDR1 is SGHRS and CDR2 YFSETQ. The CDR3 contains 15 residues. DNA for the CDR3: TGCGCCAGCAGCTTGGGACATTCTCCTAGTGAAAAACTGTTTTTT. Its protein product is CASSLGHSPSEKLFF.

Concerning this clonotype itself: With a much larger clone just one base away, this may be a read error. The missing conserved phenylalanine or tryptophan at the end of this CDR3 makes a read error likely. The gene calls are TRBV24-1 and TRBJ2-3, with TRBD2 as a possible D gene (5 bases). Between the trimmed V and J ends, which lost 4 bases and 4 bases, there was a span of 17 bases. The CDR3 length is 16 residues. Germline V lookup: CDR1 KGHDR, CDR2 SFDVKD. The CDR3 bases are TGTGCCACCAGTGACCCCTTGGCAGGAGGCGCAGATACGCAGTATCTT. Encoded protein: CATSDPLAGGADTQYL.

The chain joins TRBV10-1 to TRBJ2-3; no firm D call. The germline V gene has CDR1 WNHNN and CDR2 SYGVQD (reference sequence). The CDR3 covers 13 residues. V lost 10 bases, J lost 4 bases, and 15 bases lay in between. This CDR3 is CANSEAGSDTQYF. CDR3 DNA: TGCGCCAACAGCGAGGCCGGCTCAGATACGCAGTATTTT.